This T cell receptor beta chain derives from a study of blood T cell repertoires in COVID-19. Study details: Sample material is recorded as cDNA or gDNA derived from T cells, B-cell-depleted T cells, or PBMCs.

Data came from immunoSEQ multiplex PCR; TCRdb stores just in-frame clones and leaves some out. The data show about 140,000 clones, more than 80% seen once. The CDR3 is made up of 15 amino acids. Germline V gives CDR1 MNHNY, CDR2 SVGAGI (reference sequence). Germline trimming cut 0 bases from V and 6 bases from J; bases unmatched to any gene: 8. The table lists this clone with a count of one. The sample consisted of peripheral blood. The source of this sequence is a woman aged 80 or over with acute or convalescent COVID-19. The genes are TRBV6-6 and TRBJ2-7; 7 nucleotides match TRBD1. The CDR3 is CASSYSKGAGGEQYF. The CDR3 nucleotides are TGTGCCAGCAGTTACTCAAAGGGGGCAGGCGGCGAGCAGTACTTC.